This TCR beta chain emerged from a study of cytomegalovirus exposure and HLA in healthy donors. As for the study in general: Genotyping showed 75% to 90% of over 350 donors falling in the Caucasian-associated ancestry cluster.

Primers included in the PCR were 60 Vbeta and 13 Jbeta primers. Sequencing used immunoSEQ multiplex PCR; TCRdb keeps in-frame clones, though not all of them. The sample contains some 190,000 clones, roughly four fifths of which appear only once. The V gene's germline CDR1 is SQVTM and CDR2 ANQGSEA. Trimming took 7 bases from V and 2 from J, leaving 18 bases between them. CDR3 length: 14 residues. This receptor was obtained from a woman in her 30s in good health and CMV-seropositive. The rearrangement uses TRBV29-1 and TRBJ2-7; D is perhaps TRBD1 (6 bases). Specimen: PBMCs. The CDR3 nucleotides read TGCAGCGCGTATGGAGAGGGGGAGACCTACGAGCAGTACTTC. This codes for CSAYGEGETYEQYF.